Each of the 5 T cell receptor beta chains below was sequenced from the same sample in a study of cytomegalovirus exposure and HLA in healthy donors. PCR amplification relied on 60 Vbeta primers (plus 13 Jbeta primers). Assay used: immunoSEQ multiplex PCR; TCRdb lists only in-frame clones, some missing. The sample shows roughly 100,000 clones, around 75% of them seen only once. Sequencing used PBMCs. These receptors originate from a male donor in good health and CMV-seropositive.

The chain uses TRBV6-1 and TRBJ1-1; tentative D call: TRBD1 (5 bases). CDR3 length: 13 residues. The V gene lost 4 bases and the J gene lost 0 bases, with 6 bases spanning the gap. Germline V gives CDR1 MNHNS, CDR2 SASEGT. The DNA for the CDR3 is TGTGCCAGCAGTGCGACAGTGAACACTGAAGCTTTCTTT. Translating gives CASSATVNTEAFF.

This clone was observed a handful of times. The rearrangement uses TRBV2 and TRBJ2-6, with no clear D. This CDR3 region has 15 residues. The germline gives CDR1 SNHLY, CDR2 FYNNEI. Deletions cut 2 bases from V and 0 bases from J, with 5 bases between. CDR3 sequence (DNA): TGTGCCAGCAGTGAAAAGAGCTCTGGGGCCAACGTCCTGACTTTC. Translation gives CASSEKSSGANVLTF.

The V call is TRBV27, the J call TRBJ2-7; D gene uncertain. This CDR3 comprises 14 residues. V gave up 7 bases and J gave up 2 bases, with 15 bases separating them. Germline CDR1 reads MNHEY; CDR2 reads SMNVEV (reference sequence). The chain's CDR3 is CASKTSSATYEQYF. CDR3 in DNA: TGTGCCAGCAAGACTTCGTCCGCAACCTACGAGCAGTACTTC.

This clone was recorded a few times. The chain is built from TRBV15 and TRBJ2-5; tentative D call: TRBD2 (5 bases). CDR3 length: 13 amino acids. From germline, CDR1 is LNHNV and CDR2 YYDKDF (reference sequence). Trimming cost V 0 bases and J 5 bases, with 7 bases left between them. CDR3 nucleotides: TGTGCCACCAGCAGAGATAAGCGGGAGACCCAGTACTTC. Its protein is CATSRDKRETQYF.

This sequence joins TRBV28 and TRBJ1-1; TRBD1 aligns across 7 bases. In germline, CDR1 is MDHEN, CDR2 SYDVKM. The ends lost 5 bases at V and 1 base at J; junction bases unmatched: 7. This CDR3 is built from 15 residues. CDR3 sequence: CASSNPGQRNTEAFF. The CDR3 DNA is TGTGCCAGCAGTAACCCGGGACAGAGGAACACTGAAGCTTTCTTT.